The 2 T cell receptor beta chains reported below all come from one sample, sequenced in a study of long-term antiretroviral therapy in people with HIV. At the survey level, the v3.0 immunoSEQ assay was run. Sequenced by immunoSEQ multiplex PCR; TCRdb stores in-frame clones only, minus some. The sample shows around 16,000 clones, roughly 80% of them seen only once. Sequencing was performed on unsorted PBMCs, taken less than 1.3 years before starting antiretroviral therapy. The receptor source for this set is a man aged 25-45 years with HIV.

This chain uses TRBV6-5 with TRBJ2-5; D may correspond to TRBD1 or TRBD2 (5 bases each). Germline CDR1 reads MNHEY; CDR2 reads SVGAGI. The germline V and J ends were trimmed by 1 base and 5 bases, with 11 bases remaining between them. This CDR3 has 14 amino acids. The CDR3 DNA reads as TGTGCCAGCAGTTACTTTACGGGGCGGGAGACCCAGTACTTC. Residues: CASSYFTGRETQYF.

In DNA, the CDR3 is TGTGCCAGCAGTGACTCGAGCCTAGCCCCCGGGGAGCTGTTTTTT. This translates into CASSDSSLAPGELFF. This chain links TRBV6-4 with TRBJ2-2; TRBD2 is a possible D gene (5 bases). The CDR3 covers 15 residues. Looked up from germline, CDR1 is MRHNA and CDR2 is SNTAGT. Deletions cut 0 bases from V and 6 bases from J, with 11 bases between.